Listed below are T cell receptor beta chains from one sample, sequenced in a study of tumor and adjacent non-tumor tissue in lung cancer. TCRdb independently ran MiXCR on the multiplex PCR reads; one entry per CDR3 protein. The sample holds some 200,000 distinct CDR3 sequences, less than 80% seen once. Sequenced: lung tumor tissue. All receptors come from a man aged 55 to 70 with non-small cell lung cancer. CDR3s include the opening cysteine and the closing phenylalanine or tryptophan. D genes are given only for firm matches. Clone size is not always given. Where it is, it says once, few, many or a class for expanded clones.

j_call d_call clone_size v_call cdr3_aa cdr3_nt
TRBJ1-2 - many TRBV12-3/TRBV12-4 CASSLQGDYGYTF TGTGCCAGCAGCTTACAGGGAGACTATGGCTACACCTTC
TRBJ1-4 TRBD1 - TRBV20-1 CSTRQGPNEKLFF TGCAGTACCCGACAGGGACCTAATGAAAAACTGTTTTTT
TRBJ1-1 - many TRBV6-6 CASSWGSSGTEAFF TGTGCCAGCAGCTGGGGGTCCTCGGGTACTGAAGCTTTCTTT
TRBJ1-5 - once TRBV7-2 CASSGAKGEHQPQHF TGTGCCAGCAGCGGGGCTAAGGGGGAACATCAGCCCCAGCATTTT
TRBJ1-1 TRBD1 - TRBV11-2 CACSLGTGVMGTEAFF TGTGCATGCAGCTTAGGCACAGGGGTCATGGGCACTGAAGCTTTCTTT
TRBJ1-3 - - TRBV4-1 CASSQELSHTGNTIYF TGCGCCAGCAGCCAAGAATTGAGCCACACTGGAAACACCATATATTTT
TRBJ2-2 - once TRBV20-1 CRARSGRGGTGELFF TGCAGAGCTAGGTCCGGTAGAGGGGGGACCGGGGAGCTGTTTTTT
TRBJ2-7 - - TRBV20-1 CSASTVSYEQYF TGCAGTGCTAGCACGGTCTCTTACGAGCAGTACTTC
TRBJ2-1 - - TRBV5-5 CASSLASRDRDPSTRSSYNAQFF TGTGCCAGCAGCTTGGCCAGCAGGGACCGAGATCCCTCTACACGGAGCTCCTACAATGCGCAGTTCTTC
TRBJ1-4 - - TRBV7-9 CVSNQAGTPEKLFF TGTGTCAGCAACCAGGCCGGGACTCCTGAAAAACTGTTTTTT
TRBJ2-3 - - TRBV6-2/TRBV6-3 CASSYSISTDTQYF TGTGCCAGCAGTTACTCGATTTCCACAGATACGCAGTATTTT
TRBJ1-5 - - TRBV6-2/TRBV6-3 CASSYCTDGQPQHF TGTGCCAGCAGTTACTGTACAGACGGTCAGCCCCAGCATTTT
TRBJ1-4 - - TRBV6-6 CASSYGGKLFF TGTGCCAGCAGTTACGGGGGAAAACTGTTTTTT
TRBJ2-3 - - TRBV11-2 CASSSDRGTRDTHYF TGTGCCAGCAGCTCAGACCGGGGTACAAGAGATACGCACTATTTC
TRBJ1-6 - - TRBV11-1 CASSLEWAGTSSLHF TGTGCCAGCAGCTTGGAGTGGGCAGGGACTTCATCGCTCCACTTT
TRBJ1-5 TRBD1 - TRBV6-2/TRBV6-3 CGSRPTGGSNQPQHF TGTGGCAGCAGACCCACAGGGGGATCCAATCAGCCCCAGCATTTT
TRBJ2-5 - - TRBV11-3 CVSSSHKETQYF TGTGTCAGCAGCTCGCACAAAGAGACTCAGTACTTC
TRBJ2-1 - few TRBV5-1 CASSLDGNYNEQFF TGCGCCAGCAGCTTGGACGGGAATTACAATGAGCAGTTCTTC
TRBJ2-7 TRBD2 - TRBV6-2/TRBV6-3 CASSLNRGGFGKQYF TGTGCCAGCAGTTTGAATCGGGGGGGCTTCGGCAAGCAATACTTC
TRBJ2-1 TRBD2 - TRBV11-1 CANSLETSGSSYDEQFF TGTGCCAACAGCTTAGAGACTAGCGGGAGCTCCTACGATGAGCAGTTCTTC
TRBJ2-1 TRBD2 - TRBV6-2/TRBV6-3 CANSSSGMVYNEQFF TGTGCCAACAGTTCTAGCGGGATGGTCTACAATGAGCAGTTCTTC
TRBJ1-1 - - TRBV5-4 CASNSPSWGNTEAFF TGTGCCAGCAACTCCCCAAGTTGGGGCAACACTGAAGCTTTCTTT
TRBJ2-5 - - TRBV12-3/TRBV12-4 CPSSLWGGETQYF TGTCCCAGCAGTTTGTGGGGCGGGGAGACCCAGTACTTC
TRBJ2-5 TRBD1 few TRBV11-3 CTSSSTGEEKQYF TGTACCAGCAGCTCTACAGGGGAAGAGAAGCAGTACTTC
TRBJ1-1 - once TRBV20-1 CSTRGILGSGGNTEVFF TGCAGTACTAGGGGGATCCTCGGCAGCGGGGGGAACACTGAAGTTTTCTTT
TRBJ1-1 - - TRBV20-1 CSARARVGGTEVFF TGCAGTGCTAGAGCGAGGGTGGGGGGGACTGAAGTTTTCTTT
TRBJ1-6 - - TRBV11-3 CATSPWSTYNSPLHF TGTGCCACCAGCCCTTGGAGCACCTATAATTCACCCCTCCACTTT
TRBJ2-1 - - TRBV6-6 CSSSWEAGQFF TGTTCCAGCAGTTGGGAGGCTGGGCAGTTCTTC